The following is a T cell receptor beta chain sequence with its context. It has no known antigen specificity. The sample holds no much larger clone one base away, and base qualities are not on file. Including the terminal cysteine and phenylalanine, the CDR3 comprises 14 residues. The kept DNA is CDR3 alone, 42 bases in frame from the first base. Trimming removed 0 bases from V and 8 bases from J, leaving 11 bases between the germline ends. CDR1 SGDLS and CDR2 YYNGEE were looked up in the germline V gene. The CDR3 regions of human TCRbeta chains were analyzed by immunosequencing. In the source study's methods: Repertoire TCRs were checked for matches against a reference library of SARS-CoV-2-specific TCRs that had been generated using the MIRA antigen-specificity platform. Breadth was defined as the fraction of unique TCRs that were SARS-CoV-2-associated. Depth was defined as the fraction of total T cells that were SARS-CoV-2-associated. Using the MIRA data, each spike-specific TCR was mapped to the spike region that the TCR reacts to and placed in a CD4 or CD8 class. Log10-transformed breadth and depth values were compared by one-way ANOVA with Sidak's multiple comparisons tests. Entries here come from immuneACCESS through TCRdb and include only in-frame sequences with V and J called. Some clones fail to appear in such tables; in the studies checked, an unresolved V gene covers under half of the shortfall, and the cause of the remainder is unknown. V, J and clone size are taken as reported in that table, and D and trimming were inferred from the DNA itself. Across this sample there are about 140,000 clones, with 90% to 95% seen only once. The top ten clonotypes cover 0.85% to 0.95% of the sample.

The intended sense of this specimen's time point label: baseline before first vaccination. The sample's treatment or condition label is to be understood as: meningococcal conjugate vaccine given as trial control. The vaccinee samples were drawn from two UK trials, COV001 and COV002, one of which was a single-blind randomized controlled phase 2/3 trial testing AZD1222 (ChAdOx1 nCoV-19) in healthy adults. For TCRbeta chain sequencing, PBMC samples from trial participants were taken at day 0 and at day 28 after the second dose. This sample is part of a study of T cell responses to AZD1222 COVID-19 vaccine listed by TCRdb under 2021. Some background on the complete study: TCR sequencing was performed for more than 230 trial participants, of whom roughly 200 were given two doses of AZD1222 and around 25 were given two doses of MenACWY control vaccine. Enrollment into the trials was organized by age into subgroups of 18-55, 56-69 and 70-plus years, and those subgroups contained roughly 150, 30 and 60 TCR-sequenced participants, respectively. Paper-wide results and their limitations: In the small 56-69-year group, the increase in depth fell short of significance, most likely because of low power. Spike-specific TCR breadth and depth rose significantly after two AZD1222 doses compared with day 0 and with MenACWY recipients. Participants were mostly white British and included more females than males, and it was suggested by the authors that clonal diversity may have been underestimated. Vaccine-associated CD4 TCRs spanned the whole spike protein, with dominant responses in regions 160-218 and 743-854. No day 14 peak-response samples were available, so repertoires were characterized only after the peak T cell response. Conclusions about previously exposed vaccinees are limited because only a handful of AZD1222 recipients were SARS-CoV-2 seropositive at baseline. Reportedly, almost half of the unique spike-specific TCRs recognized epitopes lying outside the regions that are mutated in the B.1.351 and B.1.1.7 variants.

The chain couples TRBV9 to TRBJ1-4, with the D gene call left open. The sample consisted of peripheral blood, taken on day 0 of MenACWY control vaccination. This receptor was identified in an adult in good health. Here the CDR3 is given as CASSVGVGWEKLFF. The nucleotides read TGTGCCAGCAGCGTAGGGGTGGGTTGGGAAAAACTGTTTTTT.